One and the same sample provided the 30 T cell receptor beta chains below, sequenced in a study of blood T cell repertoires in COVID-19. Repertoires were generated with immunoSEQ multiplex PCR, while TCRdb's copy carries only in-frame clones and drops some. The sample includes 250,000 to 300,000 clones, about nine tenths seen only once; the top ten take around 1.7%. Sequenced input: PBMCs or T cells enriched from blood (not recorded which). The receptors shown here come from a woman aged 40 to 50 who had recovered from COVID-19.

The CDR3 coding sequence is TGTGCCAGCAGCCCGGACAGGGGTGCTCAGCCCCAGCATTTT. Its protein product is CASSPDRGAQPQHF. The chain uses TRBV7-2 and TRBJ1-5, with 9 bases matching TRBD1. The CDR3 contains 14 residues. The germline CDR1 and CDR2 sequences are SGHTA and FQGNSA. J gave up 6 bases and V 5 bases, and 5 bases lay outside the gene matches. The full variable domain, with the rest looked up from reference TRBV7-2 and TRBJ1-5, is GAGVSQSPSNKVTEKGKDVELRCDPISGHTALYWYRQSLGQGLEFLIYFQGNSAPDKSGLPSDRFSAERTGGSVSTLTIQRTQQEDSAVYLCASSPDRGAQPQHFGDGTRLSIL.

V gene TRBV9 combines with J gene TRBJ2-5, with 7 positions matching TRBD2. This CDR3 comprises 15 residues. Germline V gene data show CDR1 as SGDLS and CDR2 as YYNGEE. V lost 3 bases, J lost 1 base, and 6 bases stayed unmatched. DNA of the CDR3: TGTGCCAGCAGCGCTTTCGGGGGGTCCCAAGAGACCCAGTACTTC. As protein: CASSAFGGSQETQYF.

The chain uses TRBV6-4 and TRBJ2-6; the D gene is possibly TRBD1 (6 bases). Trimming removed 6 bases from V and 0 bases from J, with 18 bases in between. The CDR3 runs to 18 residues. The V gene's germline CDR1 is MRHNA and CDR2 SNTAGT. This CDR3 is CASSAMGHFISGANVLTF. The DNA of the CDR3 is TGTGCCAGCAGCGCGATGGGACACTTTATCTCTGGGGCCAACGTCCTGACTTTC.

This rearrangement joins TRBV18 to TRBJ1-1; TRBD1 might be the D (5 bases). V lost 6 bases, J lost 0 bases, and 11 bases lay in between. CDR3 length: 14 amino acids. Germline-derived CDR1 and CDR2 are KGHSH and LQKENI. The CDR3 loop is CASSSGLMNTEAFF. Written as DNA, the CDR3 is TGTGCCAGCTCCTCAGGGCTCATGAACACTGAAGCTTTCTTT.

This clone showed up just a few times. The chain carries TRBV2 and TRBJ1-2; D unclear. Germline assignment: CDR1 SNHLY and CDR2 FYNNEI. This CDR3 is 14 amino acids long. Between the trimmed V and J ends, which lost 7 bases and 5 bases, there was a span of 17 bases. The CDR3 DNA sequence: TGTGCCAGCATAAAGTCCCGAGAGGGTTATGGCTACACCTTC. Translation: CASIKSREGYGYTF. Full variable domain (rest looked up from reference TRBV2 and TRBJ1-2): EPEVTQTPSHQVTQMGQEVILRCVPISNHLYFYWYRQILGQKVEFLVSFYNNEISEKSEIFDDQFSVERPDGSNFTLKIRSTKLEDSAMYFCASIKSREGYGYTFGSGTRLTVV.

This chain connects TRBV11-2 to TRBJ1-2; tentative D call: TRBD1 (6 bases). The V gene's germline CDR1 is SGHAT and CDR2 FQNNGV. V lost 5 bases to trimming and J lost 0 bases, with 16 bases between them. This CDR3 has 16 residues. In DNA, the CDR3 is TGTGCCAGCAGCCCCCGACAGAACAGGGCTAACTATGGCTACACCTTC. Translating gives CASSPRQNRANYGYTF.

The chain carries TRBV7-6 and TRBJ1-1; maybe TRBD1 (6 bases). Trimming removed 0 bases from V and 4 bases from J, with 6 bases in between. The CDR3 has 13 residues. Germline V gene sequence: CDR1 SGHVS, CDR2 FNYEAQ. This chain's CDR3 is CASSLAQGTEAFF. CDR3 bases: TGTGCCAGCAGCTTAGCACAGGGCACTGAAGCTTTCTTT.

J is TRBJ2-2 and V is TRBV5-1, with 8 nucleotides matching TRBD1. This CDR3 is built from 19 residues. The germline gives CDR1 SGHRS, CDR2 YFSETQ. The V gene end was trimmed by 4 bases and the J gene end by 2 bases; junction bases not matched to a gene: 16. This chain's CDR3 is CASSQGQAATLINTGELFF. DNA of the CDR3: TGCGCCAGCAGCCAGGGACAGGCGGCCACGTTGATAAACACCGGGGAGCTGTTTTTT.

The chain links TRBV6-6 to TRBJ2-3, with 11 bases lining up with TRBD2. Germline lookup yields CDR1 MNHNY and CDR2 SVGAGI (reference sequence). The junction had 7 bases not matched to a gene; V was cut back by 6 bases and J by 5 bases. The CDR3 has 15 amino acids. CDR3 bases: TGTGCCAGCAGGGTGACTAGCGGGAAGGTAGATACGCAGTATTTT. It encodes CASRVTSGKVDTQYF.

The J gene is TRBJ1-5, the V gene TRBV5-4; D gene unclear. This CDR3 contains 13 residues. Germline CDR1 reads SGHNT; CDR2 reads YYREEE (reference sequence). Trimming took off 0 bases at V and 9 bases at J, with 10 bases between the two ends. CDR3 bases: TGTGCCAGCAGCTTGGACAGCCTCGGGCCCCAGCATTTT. Amino acid sequence: CASSLDSLGPQHF.

This chain uses TRBV18 with TRBJ1-3; D may be TRBD1 (5 bases). Germline loops: CDR1 KGHSH, CDR2 LQKENI. Trimming stripped 2 bases from V and 1 base from J, with 15 bases between. This CDR3 comprises 17 residues. Here the CDR3 DNA reads TGTGCCAGCTCACCATCCCAATGGGCAGGGTCTGGAAACACCATATATTTT. Amino acid sequence: CASSPSQWAGSGNTIYF.

V usage is TRBV7-2 and J usage is TRBJ2-7; 7 bases agree with TRBD2. The CDR3 is 15 amino acids. J gave up 7 bases and V 1 base, and 10 bases lay outside the gene matches. Germline lookup yields CDR1 SGHTA and CDR2 FQGNSA. CDR3 residues: CASSLEEGGPLEQYF. In nucleotides, the CDR3 is TGTGCCAGCAGCTTAGAGGAGGGAGGGCCGCTTGAGCAGTACTTC.

V is TRBV11-1 and J is TRBJ1-1, with 7 positions matching TRBD1. The CDR3 runs 16 residues. Germline V gene sequence: CDR1 SGHAT, CDR2 FQDESV (reference sequence). V shed 6 bases and J 3 bases; nucleotides not matched to a gene: 13. CDR3 protein: CASRTSTPGGDTEAFF. In DNA form, the CDR3 reads TGTGCCAGCAGAACGTCTACCCCAGGGGGAGACACTGAAGCTTTCTTT.

The rearrangement joins TRBV6-5 to TRBJ1-4, with a possible D match to TRBD1 (5 bases). V lost 3 bases and J 8 bases, leaving 13 bases between the germline ends. The CDR3 spans 14 residues. Germline V lookup: CDR1 MNHEY, CDR2 SVGAGI. The CDR3 loop reads CASSYRAGQEKLFF. CDR3 DNA: TGTGCCAGCAGTTATCGGGCAGGGCAGGAAAAACTGTTTTTT.

This chain connects TRBV19 to TRBJ1-1; D unresolved. V lost 5 bases and J lost 7, with 11 bases in between. The CDR3 is 12 residues long. Germline V CDR1 and CDR2: LNHDA, SQIVND (reference sequence). The DNA for the CDR3 is TGTGCCAGTAGTCCCGGGTGGAGTGAAGCTTTCTTT. Encoded protein: CASSPGWSEAFF.

The J gene is TRBJ2-1, the V gene TRBV3-1 (or the pseudogene TRBV3-2); D unclear. V was pared by 6 bases and J by 4 bases, with 13 bases between. The CDR3 sequence is 14 residues long. Germline lookup yields CDR1 LGHDT and CDR2 YNNKEL (reference sequence). This CDR3 is CASRMGQTYNEQFF. The DNA for the CDR3 is TGTGCCAGCAGAATGGGCCAAACTTACAATGAGCAGTTCTTC.

The chain employs TRBV30 and TRBJ2-4; TRBD2 might be the D (5 bases). The germline gives CDR1 GTSNPN, CDR2 SVGIG (reference sequence). The CDR3 is 13 residues long. V dropped 5 bases and J dropped 4 bases, with 12 bases sitting between them. The DNA of the CDR3 is TGTGCCTGGGCCCCGGGAACTAAAAACATTCAGTACTTC. As protein: CAWAPGTKNIQYF.

This chain uses TRBV7-2 with TRBJ1-2; 10 nucleotides line up with TRBD1. V shed 5 bases, J shed 3 bases, and the junction held 6 bases outside the gene matches. CDR3 length: 15 residues. CDR1 SGHTA and CDR2 FQGNSA come from the germline V gene. The CDR3: CASSPRQGAHYGYTF. The CDR3 DNA follows: TGTGCCAGCAGCCCGCGACAGGGGGCGCACTATGGCTACACCTTC.

The rearrangement uses TRBV15 and TRBJ2-7; 10 bases agree with TRBD1. The CDR3 length is 16 residues. Germline loops: CDR1 LNHNV, CDR2 YYDKDF (reference sequence). Unmatched junction bases numbered 7, after V lost 3 bases and J lost 2 bases. The CDR3 coding sequence is TGTGCCACCAGCAGCCTAGGGACAGGGGCTACCTACGAGCAGTACTTC. It specifies CATSSLGTGATYEQYF.

The chain has TRBV7-2 and TRBJ1-6; D is unclear. In germline, CDR1 is SGHTA, CDR2 FQGNSA. Between the trimmed V and J ends, which lost 5 bases and 8 bases, there was a span of 13 bases. The CDR3 is made up of 14 amino acids. The CDR3 sequence: CASSLTYRDSPLHF. The CDR3 nucleotides are TGTGCCAGCAGCCTTACATATCGGGATTCACCCCTCCACTTT.

A note on this clone: Other nucleotide sequences from this sample produce the same CDR3. This chain uses TRBV4-2 with TRBJ2-5; 10 bases align to TRBD2. Germline V CDR1 and CDR2: LGHNA, YNFKEQ. This CDR3 is 15 amino acids long. V was clipped by 1 base and J by 5 bases; unmatched bases: 4. The chain's CDR3 is CASSQGTSGGETQYF. CDR3 sequence (DNA): TGTGCCAGCAGCCAAGGGACTAGCGGCGGGGAGACCCAGTACTTC.

The rearrangement uses TRBV19 and TRBJ1-3; unclear D gene. With 3 bases removed from V and 0 bases from J, the gap between germline ends came to 12 bases. Germline V gene lookup returns CDR1 LNHDA and CDR2 SQIVND (reference sequence). This CDR3 spans 16 amino acids. CDR3 sequence reads: CASSILTSRSGNTIYF. In DNA form, the CDR3 reads TGTGCCAGTAGTATTCTCACTTCCCGCTCTGGAAACACCATATATTTT. Full variable domain (missing parts from reference TRBV19 and TRBJ1-3): DGGITQSPKYLFRKEGQNVTLSCEQNLNHDAMYWYRQDPGQGLRLIYYSQIVNDFQKGDIAEGYSVSREKKESFPLTVTSAQKNPTAFYLCASSILTSRSGNTIYFGEGSWLTVV.

As to this clone: This specimen includes other DNA sequences encoding the same CDR3. The chain uses TRBV2 and TRBJ2-7; D ambiguous. In germline, CDR1 is SNHLY, CDR2 FYNNEI. The V and J ends lost 5 bases and 1 base respectively, with 3 bases between them. This CDR3 comprises 11 residues. CDR3 sequence reads: CASSPSYEQYF. The CDR3 DNA sequence: TGTGCCAGCAGTCCTTCCTACGAGCAGTACTTC.

The genes are TRBV25-1 and TRBJ1-2; D ambiguous. Germline values: CDR1 MGHDK, CDR2 SYGVNS. The CDR3 has 11 amino acids. V was cut by 6 bases and J by 4 bases, with 6 bases left in between. The CDR3 loop reads CASSHSYGYTF. CDR3 DNA: TGTGCCAGCAGCCACAGCTATGGCTACACCTTC.

This clone was recorded only once. In DNA, the CDR3 is TGTGCCAGCAGTCTCCTCTCCCTCAGCTCCTACAATGAGCAGTTCTTC. Translation gives CASSLLSLSSYNEQFF. The genes are TRBV7-2 and TRBJ2-1; D is undetermined. This CDR3 region has 16 residues. V lost 6 bases and J lost 0, with 15 bases in between. The germline V gene has CDR1 SGHTA and CDR2 FQGNSA.

The genes are TRBV4-3 and TRBJ2-3; D uncertain. V dropped 1 base and J dropped 2 bases, with 10 bases sitting between them. CDR1 and CDR2 from the germline V gene are LGHNA and YSLEER. CDR3 length: 15 residues. The CDR3 DNA reads TGCGCCAGCAGCCAAGGCCTAGGTCACACAGATACGCAGTATTTT. As protein: CASSQGLGHTDTQYF.

The chain recombines TRBV13 with TRBJ2-6; D remains unclear. The CDR3 loop spans 14 amino acids. In germline, CDR1 is PRHDT, CDR2 FYEKMQ (reference sequence). V was trimmed by 5 bases and J by 4 bases, leaving 9 bases between them. In DNA form, the CDR3 reads TGTGCCAGCAGCCCGAGATGGGGGGCCAACGTCCTGACTTTC. It codes for CASSPRWGANVLTF.

In DNA, the CDR3 is TGTGCCATCAGTGAGACACATAATTCACCCCTCCACTTT. Protein sequence: CAISETHNSPLHF. The chain carries TRBV10-3 and TRBJ1-6; no firm D call. Deletions cut 2 bases from V and 5 bases from J, with 4 bases between. Germline values: CDR1 ENHRY, CDR2 SYGVKD. The CDR3 extends over 13 amino acids.

V and J are TRBV24-1 and TRBJ1-3; a possible D gene is TRBD1 (5 bases). Trimming stripped 3 bases from V and 3 bases from J, with 11 bases between. CDR3 length equals 15 residues. The germline V gene encodes CDR1 KGHDR and CDR2 SFDVKD. CDR3 in DNA: TGTGCCACCAGTGATGCAGGGTATTTTGGAAACACCATATATTTT. Translation gives CATSDAGYFGNTIYF.

The gene calls are TRBV29-1 and TRBJ1-4; TRBD1 is a possible D gene (6 bases). This CDR3 spans 12 amino acids. V gave up 4 bases and J gave up 4 bases, with 7 bases separating them. Germline assignment: CDR1 SQVTM and CDR2 ANQGSEA. CDR3 DNA: TGCAGCGTTGTAGGGGGTAATGAAAAACTGTTTTTT. Translating it yields CSVVGGNEKLFF.